These T cell receptor beta chains were read from a single sample in a study of blood T cell repertoires in COVID-19. Profiled with immunoSEQ multiplex PCR; TCRdb holds only in-frame clones, not every one. The sample contains roughly 54,000 clones, 84% of which appear only once. The sample was peripheral blood. These receptors came from a man in his fifties with acute or convalescent COVID-19. Each CDR3 is given with its conserved first and last residue. A D gene is named only where the DNA matches it firmly. The size of a clone is reported for some rows only, either as once, few or many, or as a class for expanded clones.

abundance	v_gene	j_gene	d_gene	CDR3aa	CDR3nt
NA	TRBV7-9	TRBJ1-5	TRBD1	CASSYGQGAGASQHF	TGTGCCAGCAGCTACGGACAGGGGGCGGGGGCGTCCCAGCATTTT
NA	TRBV7-8	TRBJ1-1	NA	CASSQPDRNTEAFF	TGTGCCAGCAGCCAACCTGACAGGAACACTGAAGCTTTCTTT
few	TRBV18	TRBJ1-6	TRBD1	CASSRGDSYNSPLHF	TGTGCCAGCTCACGGGGGGACAGTTATAATTCACCCCTCCACTTT
NA	TRBV27	TRBJ1-5	TRBD1	CASSPGSGQGNQPQHF	TGTGCCAGCAGTCCCGGTTCGGGACAGGGCAATCAGCCCCAGCATTTT
few	TRBV6-5	TRBJ1-4	NA	CASSQYVGEKLFF	TGTGCCAGCAGTCAATACGTCGGGGAAAAACTGTTTTTT
NA	TRBV9	TRBJ2-5	TRBD2	CASSLGPAGEETQYF	TGTGCCAGCAGCCTCGGTCCAGCGGGGGAAGAGACCCAGTACTTC
once	TRBV28	TRBJ1-1	NA	CASSLLSAGEAFF	TGTGCCAGCAGTTTACTCAGCGCGGGGGAAGCTTTCTTT
NA	TRBV30	TRBJ2-1	NA	CAWSGVFSYNEQFF	TGTGCCTGGAGCGGGGTGTTCTCCTACAATGAGCAGTTCTTC
NA	TRBV28	TRBJ1-3	NA	CASSPPFSGNTIYF	TGTGCCAGCAGTCCCCCTTTCTCTGGAAACACCATATATTTT
NA	TRBV18	TRBJ1-2	NA	CASSPRQARDYGYTF	TGTGCCAGCTCACCGAGACAGGCTCGAGACTATGGCTACACCTTC
NA	TRBV27	TRBJ1-1	NA	CASSPQGLNTEAFF	TGTGCCAGCAGTCCCCAGGGTCTGAACACTGAAGCTTTCTTT
NA	TRBV18	TRBJ1-1	NA	CASSPTRNTEAFF	TGTGCCAGCTCACCAACGAGGAACACTGAAGCTTTCTTT
NA	TRBV13	TRBJ2-7	TRBD1	CASSRDSILSSYEQYF	TGTGCCAGCAGCCGGGACAGCATTCTTAGCTCCTACGAGCAGTACTTC
NA	TRBV19	TRBJ2-5	NA	CASSGRTPPTTQYF	TGTGCCAGTAGTGGACGGACACCCCCAACGACCCAGTACTTC
NA	TRBV12-3/TRBV12-4	TRBJ1-1	NA	CASSLFLTEAFF	TGTGCCAGCAGTTTATTTCTCACTGAAGCTTTCTTT
NA	TRBV7-3	TRBJ2-7	NA	CASSLTGGPGYEQYF	TGTGCCAGCAGCTTAACAGGAGGGCCAGGGTACGAGCAGTACTTC
NA	TRBV12-3/TRBV12-4	TRBJ1-2	TRBD1	CASRIQGAFGYTF	TGTGCCAGCAGGATACAGGGGGCCTTTGGCTACACCTTC
once	TRBV7-3	TRBJ2-1	NA	CASSLNPGGDSYNEQFF	TGTGCCAGCAGCTTAAATCCCGGCGGAGACTCCTACAATGAGCAGTTCTTC
NA	TRBV2	TRBJ2-2	NA	CASKTTSYPGELFF	TGTGCCAGCAAGACGACTAGTTATCCCGGGGAGCTGTTTTTT
NA	TRBV6-5	TRBJ2-2	NA	CATNADTGELFF	TGTGCCACCAACGCGGACACCGGGGAGCTGTTTTTT
NA	TRBV6-2/TRBV6-3	TRBJ2-5	NA	CASSLWLQETQYF	TGTGCCAGCAGTTTGTGGCTTCAAGAGACCCAGTACTTC
many	TRBV6-5	TRBJ1-1	TRBD1	CASSYRDRVAEAFF	TGTGCCAGCAGTTATCGGGACAGGGTCGCTGAAGCTTTCTTT
few	TRBV6-5	TRBJ1-5	NA	CASTPQVYSNQPQHF	TGTGCCAGCACACCCCAGGTGTATAGCAATCAGCCCCAGCATTTT
NA	TRBV6-5	TRBJ1-1	TRBD1	CASTRGDTEAFF	TGTGCCAGCACCAGGGGGGACACTGAAGCTTTCTTT
NA	TRBV7-9	TRBJ1-5	NA	CASSLQGNQPQHF	TGTGCCAGCAGCTTACAGGGGAATCAGCCCCAGCATTTT
few	TRBV7-3	TRBJ2-7	TRBD1	CASSFRQGTSYEQYF	TGTGCCAGCAGCTTTCGACAGGGTACGTCCTACGAGCAGTACTTC
NA	TRBV27	TRBJ2-1	TRBD2	CASSPRLAGDHEQFF	TGTGCCAGCAGTCCGCGACTAGCGGGAGACCATGAGCAGTTCTTC